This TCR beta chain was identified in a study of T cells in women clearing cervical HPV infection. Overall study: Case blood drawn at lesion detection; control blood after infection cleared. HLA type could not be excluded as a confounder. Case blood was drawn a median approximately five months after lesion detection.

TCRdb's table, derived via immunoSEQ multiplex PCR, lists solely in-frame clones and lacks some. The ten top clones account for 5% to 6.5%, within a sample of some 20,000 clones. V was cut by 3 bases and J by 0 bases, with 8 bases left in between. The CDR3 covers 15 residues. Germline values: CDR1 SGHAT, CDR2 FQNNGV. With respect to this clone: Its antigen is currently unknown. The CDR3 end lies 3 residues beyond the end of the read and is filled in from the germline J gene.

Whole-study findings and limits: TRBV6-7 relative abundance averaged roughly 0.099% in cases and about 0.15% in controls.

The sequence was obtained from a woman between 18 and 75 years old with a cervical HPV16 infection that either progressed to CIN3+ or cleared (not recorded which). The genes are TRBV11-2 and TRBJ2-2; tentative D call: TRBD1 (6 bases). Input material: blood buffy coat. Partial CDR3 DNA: TGTGCCAGCAGCTTCACAGGGACGAACACCGGGGAG. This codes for CASSFTGTNTGE. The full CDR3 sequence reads CASSFTGTNTGELFF. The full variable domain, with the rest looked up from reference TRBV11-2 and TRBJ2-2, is EAGVAQSPRYKIIEKRQSVAFWCNPISGHATLYWYQQILGQGPKLLIQFQNNGVVDDSQLPKDRFSAERLKGVDSTLKIQPAKLEDSAVYLCASSFTGTNTGELFFGEGSRLTVL.